This T cell receptor beta chain appears in the sequencing data of a study of vaccination and CD4 T cells after COVID-19 (dated 2022 in TCRdb). Regarding the research as a whole: Every convalescent patient had a positive nasal swab PCR test for SARS-CoV-2, with mild disease in under ten patients and severe disease in one. Post-COVID blood samples from convalescent patients were collected a median of roughly 100 days after diagnosis, with a range of roughly 35 to 180 days. Post-vaccine blood samples were taken a median of around 70 days after the second vaccine dose, with a range of 14 to 241 days. Each participant got two doses of either the Pfizer-BioNTech BNT162b2 vaccine (n=8) or the Moderna mRNA-1273 vaccine (n=2). For stimulating the cultures, overlapping spike peptide pools were used, derived from SARS-CoV-2 as well as from the common cold coronaviruses HCoV-NL63, HCoV-OC43 and HCoV-229E. In control cultures, a CEFX viral epitope pool was used as positive control, an HIV-1 Nef peptide pool was used as negative control, or no peptide was added. The spike-specific CD4+ TCR repertoire was compared before and after mRNA vaccination in ten to eleven COVID-19 convalescent patients and several infection-naive healthy vaccine recipients. Six males and four females were included in the convalescent cohort, with two Hispanic individuals, seven Caucasians, two Asians and one multiracial person represented.

CDR1 and CDR2 were assigned from the germline V gene as SQVTM and ANQGSEA. V trim: 6 bases; J trim: 5 bases; unmatched bases: 12. The CDR3, from cysteine to phenylalanine, totals 15 residues. CDR3 DNA is the only sequence kept; it has 45 bases, read in frame from the first base. Explained via the paper, the treatment or condition label denotes: approximately nine-day PBMC culture with coronavirus spike peptide pools or control peptides (ViraFEST assay). The ViraFEST assay was used in the study, in which antigen-specific T cells were expanded with peptide pools and expanded clonotypes were subsequently identified by TCR sequencing. Positive SARS-CoV-2 PCR tests in the convalescent patients dated from March to December 2020, before Alpha, Beta and Delta variants emerged in the United States. Each well held around 2 million PBMCs cultured in IMDM containing roughly 5% human AB serum and 9 to 10 IU/ml IL-2, with about 10 ug/ml peptide pools added. On days 3 and 7, half of the culture medium was replaced with fresh IL-2-containing medium. CD4+ T cells were isolated after about nine days of culture through negative selection using the EasySep CD4+ T cell isolation kit. Ficoll-Paque Plus gradient centrifugation was used to isolate PBMCs from whole blood, and the isolated PBMCs were then either used fresh or cryopreserved at -140C. Culture conditions were generally each tested in triplicate wells.

The library was prepared using PCR. DNA from cultured CD4+ T cells underwent TCR sequencing with the Oncomine TCR Beta short-read assay at the Johns Hopkins FTIC core. Genomic DNA was extracted from the cultured CD4+ T cells with the QIAamp micro DNA kit. Oncomine TCR Beta libraries from cultured CD4+ T cells were pooled with unique dual indexes and sequenced on an Illumina iSeq 100. The original pipeline was this. Non-productive sequences were removed, and CDR3s not starting with C, not ending with F or W, or shorter than 7 amino acids were discarded. Antigen-specific clonotypes were identified with the MANAFEST web application by comparing peptide-stimulated wells with reference and other culture wells. An FDR below 0.05, an odds ratio above 5, and a productive frequency above 0.1% in at least two of three replicate wells were required for clones to be considered positive. A clonotype counted as cross-reactive if it showed significant expansion both in the SARS-CoV-2 spike wells and in at least one common cold coronavirus spike condition. CDR3 homology was assessed with Levenshtein distances (stringdist) and unrooted phylogenetic trees (ape) in R version 3.6.1. Clones were called with MiXCR by TCRdb after fastp trimmed the public reads at Q25, and only in-frame beta chains were retained. CDR3 protein sequences are deduplicated, and each keeps its most common genes and DNA. TCRdb's processing, not the study's, gives the V and J calls here. A total of 13,000 to 15,000 distinct CDR3 sequences appear in this sample, about 47% of them only once. The ten top clones hold roughly 7.8% of the sample.

Note on this clonotype: Its antigen is not yet known. No base quality values were provided; no much bigger clone lies one nucleotide off.

The study at large found these results: Only a relatively small number of convalescent patients were included in the study, and early timepoints following natural infection were not analyzed. In convalescent patients, a median 86.3% of post-vaccine SARS-CoV-2-reactive clones were detected only after vaccination, and vaccine-specific priming was suggested by this finding. Nearly all vaccine-specific clones in convalescent patients (304 of 307) were mono-reactive for SARS-CoV-2 spike rather than cross-reactive with common cold coronaviruses. An increase in the median number of SARS-CoV-2-reactive clonotypes from roughly 20 after infection to 38 after vaccination was observed, but the change was not found to be significant.

The chain employs TRBV29-1 and TRBJ2-1, and TRBD2 matches 8 of the central bases. This TCR came from a human donor who had recovered from COVID-19. Sequencing was done on a sample of CD4+ T cells from blood, cultured in vitro. The DNA reads as follows: TGCAGCGTCCTTTCTCAGCGGGAGCGGAACAATGAGCAGTTCTTC. It is translated as CSVLSQRERNNEQFF.